This T cell receptor (beta chain) was obtained from a study of tumor-infiltrating lymphocytes in primary liver carcinoma. Study summary: Donors had hepatocellular carcinoma or combined HCC and intrahepatic cholangiocarcinoma. Findings and limits, study-wide: Blood had a significantly lower top-250-clone fraction than tumors did (p = 0.039).

Comment on this clonotype: What it binds is not known. Relative to the germline gene, one junction end is altered; a read error may explain this.

Investigators took RNA and DNA out together from roughly 21-30 mg of unsorted bulk tissue. Those patients suffered from chronic HBV infection and were treatment-naive. Separate regions, five per tumor, were sampled. The CDR3 spans 13 residues. The germline CDR1 and CDR2 sequences are SGHAT and FQDESV (reference sequence). Priming with a constant-region primer yielded TCR beta cDNA from approximately 500 ng total RNA. Libraries of TCR beta came from three nested multiplex PCR rounds with slightly modified ARM-PCR. The first two PCR rounds used TRBV1-TRBV30 forward primers with a C-beta reverse primer, roughly 11 cycles each. Each CDR3 protein gets one entry after TCRdb re-called the multiplex PCR reads with MiXCR. This sample has about 20,000 distinct CDR3 sequences; 60% to 80% occur once, and the top ten carry almost 40%.

The sequenced material came from liver tumor tissue from sampling region 4. This sample's subset: tumor region T4, right-lateral pole. The sequence was collected from a young woman with primary liver carcinoma and hepatitis B virus infection. The chain is built from TRBV11-1 and TRBJ2-7; unclear D gene. CDR3 amino acids: CACSLRSPYEQYF. The CDR3, as DNA: TGTGCCTGCAGCTTAAGATCGCCCTACGAGCAGTATTTC.